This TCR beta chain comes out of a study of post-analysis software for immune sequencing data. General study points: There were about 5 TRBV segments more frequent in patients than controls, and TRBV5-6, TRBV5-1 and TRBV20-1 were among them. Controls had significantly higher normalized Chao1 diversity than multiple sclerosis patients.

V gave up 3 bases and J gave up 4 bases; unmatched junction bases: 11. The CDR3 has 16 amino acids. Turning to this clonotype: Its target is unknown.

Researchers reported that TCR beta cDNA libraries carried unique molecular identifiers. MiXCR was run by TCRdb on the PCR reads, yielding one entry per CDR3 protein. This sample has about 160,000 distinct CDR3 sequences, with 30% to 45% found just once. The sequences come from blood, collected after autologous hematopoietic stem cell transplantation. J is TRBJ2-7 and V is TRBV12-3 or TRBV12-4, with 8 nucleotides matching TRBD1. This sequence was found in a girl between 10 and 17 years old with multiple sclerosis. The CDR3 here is CASSFSCMGTGYEQYF. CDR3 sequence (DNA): TGTGCCAGCAGTTTTTCTTGTATGGGGACAGGTTACGAGCAGTACTTC.